One and the same sample provided the 27 T cell receptor beta chains below, sequenced in a study of CD8+CD57+ T cells in acquired aplastic anemia. TCR beta VDJ combinations and CDR3 sequences were profiled from genomic DNA. A single record per CDR3 protein comes from TCRdb applying MiXCR to the reads. The profile shows a few hundred thousand distinct CDR3 sequences, under 65% of them singletons. The sample taken for sequencing was sorted CD4+, CD8+, or CD8+CD57+ T cells (not recorded which) from PBMCs. The origin of the receptors is a human donor in good health.

The chain links TRBV15 to TRBJ1-2; D call uncertain. In germline, CDR1 is LNHNV, CDR2 YYDKDF (reference sequence). The CDR3 sequence is 14 residues long. The V end was cut by 3 bases, the J end by 3 bases, with 11 bases between. CDR3 DNA: TGTGCCACCAGCAGGGATAGGGATGACTATGGCTACACCTTC. This sequence encodes CATSRDRDDYGYTF.

This clonotype showed up just a few times. The J gene is TRBJ1-5, the V gene TRBV19; the match to TRBD1 covers 8 bases. V shed 5 bases and J 3 bases; nucleotides not matched to a gene: 6. The CDR3 has 15 residues. The germline V gene has CDR1 LNHDA and CDR2 SQIVND (reference sequence). The CDR3 is CASSAQTGDNQPQHF. For the CDR3, the DNA is TGTGCCAGTAGTGCGCAGACAGGGGACAATCAGCCCCAGCATTTT. Combining the CDR3 with reference TRBV19 and TRBJ1-5 gives the whole variable domain DGGITQSPKYLFRKEGQNVTLSCEQNLNHDAMYWYRQDPGQGLRLIYYSQIVNDFQKGDIAEGYSVSREKKESFPLTVTSAQKNPTAFYLCASSAQTGDNQPQHFGDGTRLSIL.

This chain links TRBV24-1 with TRBJ2-3; 9 bases are shared with TRBD2. The CDR3 length is 18 residues. Germline trimming cut 12 bases from V and 1 base from J; bases unmatched to any gene: 19. Germline CDR1 and CDR2: KGHDR and SFDVKD. CDR3 nucleotide sequence: TGTGCCGCGATAACGAACTGGCGGGGGGGCCCAGGCACAGATACGCAGTATTTT. It is translated as CAAITNWRGGPGTDTQYF.

This clonotype has a handful of counts. J is TRBJ2-7 and V is TRBV18; the D gene is possibly TRBD2 (5 bases). The CDR3 spans 14 residues. V was pared by 5 bases and J by 3 bases, with 14 bases between. From germline, CDR1 is KGHSH and CDR2 LQKENI. The CDR3 loop is CASSRIQEDYEQYF. DNA for the CDR3: TGTGCCAGCTCAAGGATCCAGGAGGACTACGAGCAGTACTTC.

The table lists this clonotype with a few counts. The J gene is TRBJ2-7, the V gene TRBV7-6; no clear D. With 3 bases removed from V and 3 bases from J, the gap between germline ends came to 18 bases. The CDR3 totals 16 residues. Germline CDR1 reads SGHVS; CDR2 reads FNYEAQ. The CDR3 bases are TGTGCCAGCAGCTTGGACGAGACAACTGGGGACTACGAGCAGTACTTC. It codes for CASSLDETTGDYEQYF. Full variable domain (rest looked up from reference TRBV7-6 and TRBJ2-7): GAGVSQSPRYKVTKRGQDVALRCDPISGHVSLYWYRQALGQGPEFLTYFNYEAQQDKSGLPNDRFSAERPEGSISTLTIQRTEQRDSAMYRCASSLDETTGDYEQYFGPGTRLTVT.

As for this clonotype: An end of the junction differs from the germline gene, which may be a read error. The chain combines TRBV7-3 with TRBJ1-1; the match to TRBD1 covers 11 bases. The CDR3 length is 16 residues. Germline CDR1 SGHTA, CDR2 FQGTGA. CDR3 sequence reads: CAGSLGQGALGTEAFF. CDR3 sequence (DNA): TGTGCCGGCAGCTTAGGACAGGGGGCCCTTGGCACTGAAGCTTTCTTT.

V gene TRBV9 combines with J gene TRBJ1-2; D is undetermined. There are 14 residues in the CDR3. Germline loops: CDR1 SGDLS, CDR2 YYNGEE. The V end was cut by 0 bases, the J end by 5 bases, with 11 bases between. In nucleotides, the CDR3 is TGTGCCAGCAGCGTAGACCCCACCCGGTATGGCTACACCTTC. This gives the protein CASSVDPTRYGYTF.

A word on this clonotype: One end of the junction fails to match germline, which may point to a read error. This chain joins TRBV7-9 and TRBJ2-2, with D perhaps TRBD2 (5 bases). The CDR3 runs 12 residues. Germline CDR1 is SEHNR and CDR2 is FQNEAQ (reference sequence). The CDR3 is CASSLEDGELLF. In DNA, the CDR3 is TGTGCCAGCAGCTTGGAGGACGGGGAGCTGCTTTTT.

The V call is TRBV10-3, the J call TRBJ1-2, with D tentatively TRBD1 (5 bases). The V gene's germline CDR1 is ENHRY and CDR2 SYGVKD. V shed 8 bases and J shed 5 bases, with 12 bases lying between them. The CDR3 has 12 residues. The CDR3 protein is CAIGGLVYGYTF. The CDR3 DNA reads as TGTGCCATCGGGGGACTGGTTTATGGCTACACCTTC.

Remarks on this clonotype: A read error may account for a junction end that differs from germline. The rearrangement uses TRBV20-1 and TRBJ2-2; TRBD2 is a possible D gene (6 bases). The V gene's germline CDR1 is DFQATT and CDR2 SNEGSKA (reference sequence). The CDR3 length is 14 residues. In nucleotides, the CDR3 is TGCAGTGCTAGAAAGGAGGGAAACACCGGGGAGCTGTTCTTT. Translated, it gives CSARKEGNTGELFF.

The V and J genes are TRBV9 and TRBJ2-5; weak D call: TRBD1 (5 bases). The germline V and J ends were trimmed by 0 bases and 3 bases, with 6 bases remaining between them. The CDR3 spans 13 residues. Germline values: CDR1 SGDLS, CDR2 YYNGEE. CDR3: CASSVEGEETQYF. CDR3 bases: TGTGCCAGCAGCGTAGAAGGGGAAGAGACCCAGTACTTC.

There are a few counts of this clonotype. V usage is TRBV6-5 and J usage is TRBJ2-3; 14 bases fit TRBD2. Looked up from germline, CDR1 is MNHEY and CDR2 is SVGAGI. CDR3 length: 17 residues. The V and J ends lost 5 bases and 2 bases, in that order; junction bases with no gene match: 6. CDR3 in DNA: TGTGCCAGCAGTAACCCGGGACTAGCGGGGGCCACAGATACGCAGTATTTT. Translation: CASSNPGLAGATDTQYF.

This clonotype was seen ten or more times. The CDR3 sequence is CASSHGTSGVVYNEQFF. The CDR3 DNA reads as TGCGCCAGCAGCCATGGGACTAGCGGAGTCGTCTACAATGAGCAGTTCTTC. This rearrangement joins TRBV5-1 to TRBJ2-1; 11 bases align to TRBD2. V gave up 4 bases and J gave up 3 bases; unmatched junction bases: 9. Looked up from germline, CDR1 is SGHRS and CDR2 is YFSETQ. CDR3 length: 17 amino acids.

The V gene is TRBV25-1, the J gene TRBJ2-2; 13 bases are a match to TRBD2. J gave up 6 bases and V 5 bases, and 6 bases lay outside the gene matches. This CDR3 comprises 16 residues. Germline CDR1 is MGHDK and CDR2 is SYGVNS. CDR3 in DNA: TGTGCCAGCAGTCCCTACGGACTAGCGGGAGCCGGGGAGCTGTTTTTT. As protein: CASSPYGLAGAGELFF.

This chain uses TRBV20-1 with TRBJ2-7; the match to TRBD1 covers 9 bases. Unmatched junction bases numbered 18, after V lost 6 bases and J lost 6 bases. The CDR3 is 16 amino acids. Germline CDR1 is DFQATT and CDR2 is SNEGSKA (reference sequence). The CDR3 DNA reads TGCAGTGCCCCTGGGGGGGGGGGACAGGGTACCGGCGAGCAGTACTTC. It translates to CSAPGGGGQGTGEQYF.

This clonotype has at least ten counts. The V gene is TRBV10-2, the J gene TRBJ2-5, with D possibly matching TRBD1 (5 bases). There are 12 residues in the CDR3. V lost 7 bases and J lost 9, with 15 bases in between. CDR1 is WSHSY, CDR2 SAAADI, per germline. CDR3 loop: CASKSQARSQYF. CDR3 bases: TGCGCCAGCAAATCACAGGCTCGATCCCAGTACTTC.

To note about this clonotype: This may be a read error: a much more frequent sequence differs by one nucleotide. The V gene is TRBV5-6, the J gene TRBJ2-1; TRBD2 matches 7 bases. Germline trimming cut 3 bases from V and 4 bases from J; bases unmatched to any gene: 1. The CDR3 is 13 amino acids. Germline loops: CDR1 SGHDT, CDR2 YYEEEE. The CDR3 is CASSWGGYNEQFF. For the CDR3, the DNA is TGTGCCAGCAGCTGGGGAGGGTACAATGAGCAGTTCTTC.

J is TRBJ1-1 and V is TRBV2; TRBD1 might be the D (6 bases). V gave up 4 bases and J gave up 8 bases, with 17 bases separating them. Germline lookup yields CDR1 SNHLY and CDR2 FYNNEI. The CDR3 is made up of 14 amino acids. CDR3 in amino acids: CASSVLMGGGEAFF. Here the CDR3 DNA reads TGTGCCAGCAGTGTGTTGATGGGGGGGGGCGAAGCTTTCTTT.

The chain links TRBV27 to TRBJ1-5, with 7 bases identical to TRBD1. The germline gives CDR1 MNHEY, CDR2 SMNVEV (reference sequence). V trimming: 6 bases; J trimming: 5 bases; junction bases outside the gene matches: 4. The CDR3 is 13 amino acids. This CDR3 reads CASSVTGDQPQHF. The CDR3 DNA reads TGTGCCAGCAGCGTTACAGGGGATCAGCCCCAGCATTTT.

V and J are TRBV24-1 and TRBJ2-2; tentatively, D is TRBD1 (5 bases). This CDR3 contains 12 residues. Germline values: CDR1 KGHDR, CDR2 SFDVKD. Trimming took 8 bases from V and 7 from J, leaving 10 bases between them. The CDR3 is CATNGASGELFF. The CDR3 DNA is TGTGCCACCAATGGGGCGAGCGGGGAGCTGTTTTTT.

This clonotype was recorded once. The rearrangement uses TRBV2 and TRBJ2-1, with 7 positions matching TRBD2. The V gene's germline CDR1 is SNHLY and CDR2 FYNNEI. This CDR3 is 15 amino acids long. Trimming took 6 bases from V and 2 from J; bases not matched to a gene: 7. CDR3: CASRPGTTPYNEQFF. The CDR3 DNA sequence: TGTGCCAGCAGGCCCGGGACTACTCCCTACAATGAGCAGTTCTTC.

The chain has TRBV19 and TRBJ2-7; the D is unclear. The CDR3 sequence is 13 residues long. V was clipped by 2 bases and J by 4 bases, with 9 bases between them. Germline V gene sequence: CDR1 LNHDA, CDR2 SQIVND (reference sequence). The CDR3 here is CASSIKIGYEQYF. For the CDR3, the DNA is TGTGCCAGTAGTATAAAGATCGGTTACGAGCAGTACTTC.

Ten or more counts support this clonotype. This chain connects TRBV6-2 or TRBV6-3 to TRBJ1-2; D uncertain. The V gene's germline CDR1 is MNHEY and CDR2 SVGEGT. This CDR3 has 14 amino acids. Trimming removed 5 bases at V and 6 bases at J, with 16 bases between. Here the CDR3 DNA reads TGTGCCAGCAGTACCCGGGTCGTCTCCGATGGCTACACCTTC. Protein product: CASSTRVVSDGYTF.

This clonotype has a handful of counts. The rearrangement links TRBV30 to TRBJ2-1; 7 nucleotides line up with TRBD2. The CDR3 extends over 14 amino acids. The germline V gene encodes CDR1 GTSNPN and CDR2 SVGIG (reference sequence). V lost 8 bases and J lost 7; bases outside the gene matches: 14. CDR3 region: CAGDQGAGDNEQFF. CDR3 DNA: TGTGCCGGGGATCAAGGGGCGGGAGATAATGAGCAGTTCTTC.

This clonotype was seen a few times. The CDR3 spells CSATDTSAYEQYF. CDR3 DNA: TGCAGTGCTACCGATACCTCCGCCTACGAGCAGTACTTC. The rearrangement links TRBV20-1 to TRBJ2-7; D gene ambiguous. The V gene lost 4 bases and the J gene lost 2 bases, with 12 bases spanning the gap. The CDR3 runs 13 residues. Germline V gene sequence: CDR1 DFQATT, CDR2 SNEGSKA (reference sequence).

The V and J genes are TRBV20-1 and TRBJ2-1; possible D gene TRBD2, 7 bases. This CDR3 region has 16 residues. The V end was cut by 0 bases, the J end by 0 bases, with 12 bases between. Germline assignment: CDR1 DFQATT and CDR2 SNEGSKA (reference sequence). CDR3 DNA sequence: TGCAGTGCTAGAGATTTGGGGGGGCACTCCTACAATGAGCAGTTCTTC. Translation gives CSARDLGGHSYNEQFF.

This clonotype has only a few counts. The chain recombines TRBV19 with TRBJ1-3; weak D call: TRBD1 (6 bases). Germline values: CDR1 LNHDA, CDR2 SQIVND (reference sequence). CDR3 length: 14 amino acids. The ends were cut back, 3 bases at V and 2 bases at J, with 8 bases in the middle. This CDR3 is CASSIGQPGNTIYF. The CDR3 DNA follows: TGTGCCAGTAGTATCGGACAGCCTGGAAACACCATATATTTT.